These 20 T cell receptor beta chains originate from one sample sequenced in a study of CD8 T cells in ankylosing spondylitis. One entry per CDR3 protein results from TCRdb running MiXCR on the 5' RACE reads. The sample holds approximately 300,000 distinct CDR3 sequences, 20% seen once. Sample: blood, either unsorted or a sorted T cell fraction (not recorded which). These receptors came from a female donor with ankylosing spondylitis or in good health (not recorded which).

The chain is built from TRBV29-1 and TRBJ1-4; TRBD1 matches 8 bases. The CDR3 has 14 amino acids. Germline lookup yields CDR1 SQVTM and CDR2 ANQGSEA. J lost 8 bases, V lost 7 bases, and 12 bases had no gene match. This CDR3 is CSADITGGYEKLFF. The CDR3 bases are TGCAGCGCCGATATAACAGGGGGATACGAAAAACTGTTTTTT.

This clonotype was seen a handful of times. The chain employs TRBV7-3 and TRBJ2-1; TRBD2 agrees at 7 bases. Germline lookup yields CDR1 SGHTA and CDR2 FQGTGA. This CDR3 spans 19 amino acids. J was trimmed by 0 bases and V by 5 bases; bases with no gene match: 16. Here the CDR3 DNA reads TGTGCCAGCAGCGCCTACGGGGCTAGCGGAGGCCGCTCCTACAATGAGCAGTTCTTC. It yields the protein CASSAYGASGGRSYNEQFF. The variable domain in full, completed from reference TRBV7-3 and TRBJ2-1, reads GAGVSQTPSNKVTEKGKYVELRCDPISGHTALYWYRQSLGQGPEFLIYFQGTGAADDSGLPNDRFFAVRPEGSVSTLKIQRTERGDSAVYLCASSAYGASGGRSYNEQFFGPGTRLTVL.

This clonotype was counted ten times or more. The rearrangement joins TRBV29-1 to TRBJ2-3; D may be TRBD1 (5 bases). This CDR3 spans 16 amino acids. With 6 bases removed from V and 0 bases from J, the gap between germline ends came to 19 bases. Per the germline V gene, CDR1 is SQVTM and CDR2 is ANQGSEA. DNA of the CDR3: TGCAGCGTCCCCAAAGGCAGGGCCCTTAGCACAGATACGCAGTATTTT. This codes for CSVPKGRALSTDTQYF.

This chain links TRBV18 with TRBJ1-2, with 7 bases matching TRBD1. Germline assignment: CDR1 KGHSH and CDR2 LQKENI. The CDR3 runs to 14 residues. Losses at the gene ends were 6 bases for V and 5 bases for J; bases not matched to a gene: 9. CDR3 DNA: TGTGCCAGCTCGACAGGGATTTCACATTATGGCTACACCTTC. It translates to CASSTGISHYGYTF. Full variable domain (missing parts from reference TRBV18 and TRBJ1-2): NAGVMQNPRHLVRRRGQEARLRCSPMKGHSHVYWYRQLPEEGLKFMVYLQKENIIDESGMPKERFSAEFPKEGPSILRIQQVVRGDSAAYFCASSTGISHYGYTFGSGTRLTVV.

The chain recombines TRBV29-1 with TRBJ1-1; D possibly corresponds to TRBD1 (5 bases). This CDR3 has 12 amino acids. From germline, CDR1 is SQVTM and CDR2 ANQGSEA. Trimming pared 3 bases from V and 6 bases from J, leaving 11 bases between. The CDR3 coding sequence is TGCAGCGTTGACCTTCAGGGACCTGAAGCTTTCTTT. Translating gives CSVDLQGPEAFF. Filled out from reference TRBV29-1 and TRBJ1-1, the complete variable domain reads SAVISQKPSRDICQRGTSLTIQCQVDSQVTMMFWYRQQPGQSLTLIATANQGSEATYESGFVIDKFPISRPNLTFSTLTVSNMSPEDSSIYLCSVDLQGPEAFFGQGTRLTVV.

This clonotype has ten or more counts. J is TRBJ1-1 and V is TRBV10-3; a possible D gene is TRBD1 (6 bases). Per germline, CDR1 ENHRY and CDR2 SYGVKD. CDR3 length: 15 residues. Between the trimmed V and J ends, which lost 2 bases and 1 base, there was a span of 11 bases. CDR3 sequence reads: CAISEPGQTNTEAFF. The CDR3 DNA follows: TGTGCCATCAGTGAGCCAGGACAGACGAACACTGAAGCTTTCTTT.

The rearrangement uses TRBV24-1 and TRBJ2-7; D is undetermined. Germline CDR1 and CDR2: KGHDR and SFDVKD. V gave up 9 bases and J gave up 1 base, with 12 bases separating them. The CDR3 has 13 residues. The CDR3 DNA reads TGTGCCACCCCCCACGACAAATCCTACGAGCAGTACTTC. This codes for CATPHDKSYEQYF.

In this sample, this clonotype turned up a few times. This chain joins TRBV20-1 and TRBJ2-1; D possibly uses TRBD1 or TRBD2 (5 bases each). The CDR3 runs 15 residues. From germline, CDR1 is DFQATT and CDR2 SNEGSKA (reference sequence). V lost 7 bases, J lost 1 base, and 17 bases lay in between. CDR3 residues: CSGAPGRNSYNEQFF. The CDR3 nucleotides are TGCAGTGGGGCGCCGGGGCGGAATTCCTACAATGAGCAGTTCTTC.

Of note for this clonotype: One base away lies a much larger clone, so this may be a sequencing read error. This chain connects TRBV29-1 to TRBJ2-1; D is uncertain. There are 12 residues in the CDR3. V was shortened by 3 bases and J by 2 bases, with 5 bases between the two germline ends. The germline CDR1 and CDR2 sequences are SQVTM and ANQGSEA. CDR3 amino acids: CSVDRTYNEQFF. CDR3 DNA: TGCAGCGTTGACCGGACCTACAATGAGCAGTTCTTC.

This clonotype came up many times. The chain has TRBV5-1 and TRBJ2-2; D remains ambiguous. V lost 1 base to trimming and J lost 1 base, with 5 bases between them. CDR3 length equals 14 residues. Germline CDR1 SGHRS, CDR2 YFSETQ. Written as DNA, the CDR3 is TGCGCCAGCAGCTTGACCGGGAACACCGGGGAGCTGTTTTTT. Translation: CASSLTGNTGELFF.

This clonotype occurred a few times. The V call is TRBV5-5, the J call TRBJ2-7; the D is unclear. Germline V lookup: CDR1 SGHKS, CDR2 YYEKEE (reference sequence). The germline V and J ends were trimmed by 5 bases and 5 bases, with 17 bases remaining between them. This CDR3 has 14 amino acids. This chain's CDR3 is CASRVGPQSDEQYF. The CDR3 region has the DNA TGTGCCAGCAGAGTGGGTCCTCAATCCGACGAGCAGTACTTC.

The chain employs TRBV5-1 and TRBJ2-5, with D perhaps TRBD1 (5 bases). The CDR3 has 15 amino acids. V was cut by 3 bases and J by 1 base, with 13 bases left in between. Germline loops: CDR1 SGHRS, CDR2 YFSETQ. The CDR3 DNA sequence: TGCGCCAGCAGCTCCAGGCTGACAGCCCAAGAGACCCAGTACTTC. Its protein is CASSSRLTAQETQYF.

The chain recombines TRBV7-9 with TRBJ2-5, with D perhaps matching TRBD2 (5 bases). The CDR3 is made up of 12 amino acids. Germline V CDR1 and CDR2: SEHNR, FQNEAQ (reference sequence). V shed 7 bases and J shed 5 bases, with 11 bases lying between them. CDR3 amino acids: CASNRGRETQYF. The DNA of the CDR3 is TGTGCCAGCAACAGAGGGCGGGAGACCCAGTACTTC.

In this sample, this clonotype turned up a few times. The chain recombines TRBV7-9 with TRBJ2-5, with D maybe TRBD2 (5 bases). The CDR3 consists of 16 residues. Per germline, CDR1 SEHNR and CDR2 FQNEAQ (reference sequence). Trimming stripped 8 bases from V and 2 bases from J, with 21 bases between. Here the CDR3 reads CASRYEGSLGQETQYF. In DNA form, the CDR3 reads TGTGCCAGCCGCTATGAGGGTAGCTTAGGGCAAGAGACCCAGTACTTC.

This chain links TRBV24-1 with TRBJ2-1; possible D gene TRBD1, 5 bases. This CDR3 spans 16 amino acids. Germline assignment: CDR1 KGHDR and CDR2 SFDVKD. With 4 bases removed from V and 5 bases from J, the gap between germline ends came to 17 bases. CDR3 coding DNA: TGTGCCACCAGTGACCCTCAGGGTGGCGGTGACAATGAGCAGTTCTTC. Amino acids: CATSDPQGGGDNEQFF.

The chain carries TRBV20-1 and TRBJ2-7; D is tentatively TRBD1 or TRBD2 (5 bases each). In germline, CDR1 is DFQATT, CDR2 SNEGSKA (reference sequence). This CDR3 has 15 amino acids. The ends were cut back, 0 bases at V and 3 bases at J, with 15 bases in the middle. The CDR3 sequence: CSARDTQRTNYEQYF. The CDR3 region has the DNA TGCAGTGCTAGAGATACCCAGCGGACAAACTACGAGCAGTACTTC.

This clonotype showed up many times. CDR3: CASSTGTSGSNEQFF. The CDR3 DNA follows: TGTGCCAGCAGTACCGGGACTAGCGGGAGTAATGAGCAGTTCTTC. The J gene is TRBJ2-1, the V gene TRBV12-3 or TRBV12-4; 14 bases align to TRBD2. The CDR3 consists of 15 residues. Trimming removed 5 bases from V and 7 bases from J; junction bases left unmatched: 4.

This rearrangement joins TRBV30 to TRBJ2-2, with 8 bases aligning to TRBD2. The CDR3 consists of 17 residues. J gave up 4 bases and V 0 bases, and 10 bases lay outside the gene matches. Germline-derived CDR1 and CDR2 are GTSNPN and SVGIG (reference sequence). The CDR3 loop reads CAWSVRKAGVGTGELFF. The CDR3 DNA follows: TGTGCCTGGAGTGTACGGAAAGCGGGAGTCGGCACCGGGGAGCTGTTTTTT.

This clonotype was seen a handful of times. The chain combines TRBV5-6 with TRBJ1-1; D call uncertain. Trimming shortened V by 7 bases and J by 4 bases, and 14 bases separated the two germline ends. The germline CDR1 and CDR2 sequences are SGHDT and YYEEEE. The CDR3 contains 13 residues. CDR3 sequence: CASWRSPGTEAFF. The CDR3 nucleotides read TGTGCCAGCTGGAGGTCCCCCGGCACTGAAGCTTTCTTT. Full variable domain (rest looked up from reference TRBV5-6 and TRBJ1-1): DAGVTQSPTHLIKTRGQQVTLRCSPKSGHDTVSWYQQALGQGPQFIFQYYEEEERQRGNFPDRFSGHQFPNYSSELNVNALLLGDSALYLCASWRSPGTEAFFGQGTRLTVV.

The chain uses TRBV10-3 and TRBJ1-2; D gene uncertain. Germline values: CDR1 ENHRY, CDR2 SYGVKD. Trimming took 4 bases from V and 5 from J, leaving 14 bases between them. The CDR3 is 14 residues long. The CDR3 protein is CAISGTQEWYGYTF. DNA for the CDR3: TGTGCCATCAGTGGAACCCAGGAGTGGTATGGCTACACCTTC.